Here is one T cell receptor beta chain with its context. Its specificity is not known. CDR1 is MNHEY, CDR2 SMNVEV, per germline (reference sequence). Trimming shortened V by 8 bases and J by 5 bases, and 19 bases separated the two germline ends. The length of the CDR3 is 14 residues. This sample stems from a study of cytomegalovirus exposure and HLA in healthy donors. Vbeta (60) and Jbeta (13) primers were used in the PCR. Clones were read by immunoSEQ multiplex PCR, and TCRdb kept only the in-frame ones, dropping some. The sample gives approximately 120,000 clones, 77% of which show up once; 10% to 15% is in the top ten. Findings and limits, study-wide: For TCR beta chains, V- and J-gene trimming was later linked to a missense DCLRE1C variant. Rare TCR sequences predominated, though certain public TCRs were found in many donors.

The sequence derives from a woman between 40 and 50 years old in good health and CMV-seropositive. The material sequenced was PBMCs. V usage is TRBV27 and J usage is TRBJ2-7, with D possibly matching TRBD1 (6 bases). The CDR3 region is CASRQQGAWDEQYF. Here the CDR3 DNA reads TGTGCCAGCCGTCAACAGGGAGCATGGGACGAGCAGTACTTC.